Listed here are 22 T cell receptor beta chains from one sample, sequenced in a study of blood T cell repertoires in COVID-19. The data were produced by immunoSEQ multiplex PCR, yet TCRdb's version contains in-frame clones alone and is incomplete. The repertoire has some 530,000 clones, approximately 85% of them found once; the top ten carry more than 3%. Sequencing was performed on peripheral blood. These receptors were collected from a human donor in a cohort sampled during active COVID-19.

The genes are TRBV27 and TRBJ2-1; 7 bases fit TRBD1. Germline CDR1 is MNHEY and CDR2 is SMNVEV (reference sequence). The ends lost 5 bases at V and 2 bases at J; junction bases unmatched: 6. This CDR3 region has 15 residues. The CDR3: CASSLRDSTYNEQFF. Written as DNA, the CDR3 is TGTGCCAGCAGTCTCCGGGACAGTACCTACAATGAGCAGTTCTTC.

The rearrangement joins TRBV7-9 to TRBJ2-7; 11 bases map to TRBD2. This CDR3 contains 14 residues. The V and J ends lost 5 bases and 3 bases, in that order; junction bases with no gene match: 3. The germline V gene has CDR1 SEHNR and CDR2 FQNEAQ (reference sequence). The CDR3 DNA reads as TGTGCCAGCAGCCGCGGACTAGCGGGCTACGAGCAGTACTTC. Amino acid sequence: CASSRGLAGYEQYF. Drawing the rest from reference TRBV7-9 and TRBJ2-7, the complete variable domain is DTGVSQNPRHKITKRGQNVTFRCDPISEHNRLYWYRQTLGQGPEFLTYFQNEAQLEKSRLLSDRFSAERPKGSFSTLEIQRTEQGDSAMYLCASSRGLAGYEQYFGPGTRLTVT.

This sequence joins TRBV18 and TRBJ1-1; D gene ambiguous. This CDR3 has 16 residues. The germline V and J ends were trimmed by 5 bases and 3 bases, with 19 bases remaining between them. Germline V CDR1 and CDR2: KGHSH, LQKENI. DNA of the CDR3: TGTGCCAGCTCAACCCTCTCTCAAGGGCGGGACACTGAAGCTTTCTTT. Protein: CASSTLSQGRDTEAFF. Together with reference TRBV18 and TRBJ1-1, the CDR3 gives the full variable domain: NAGVMQNPRHLVRRRGQEARLRCSPMKGHSHVYWYRQLPEEGLKFMVYLQKENIIDESGMPKERFSAEFPKEGPSILRIQQVVRGDSAAYFCASSTLSQGRDTEAFFGQGTRLTVV.

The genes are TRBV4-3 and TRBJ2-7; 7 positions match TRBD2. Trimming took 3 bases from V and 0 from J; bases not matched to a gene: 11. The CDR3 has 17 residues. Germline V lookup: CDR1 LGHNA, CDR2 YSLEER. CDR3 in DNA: TGCGCCAGCAGCCAGGGGGGGGGTAGCGGCCCCTCCTACGAGCAGTACTTC. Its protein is CASSQGGGSGPSYEQYF.

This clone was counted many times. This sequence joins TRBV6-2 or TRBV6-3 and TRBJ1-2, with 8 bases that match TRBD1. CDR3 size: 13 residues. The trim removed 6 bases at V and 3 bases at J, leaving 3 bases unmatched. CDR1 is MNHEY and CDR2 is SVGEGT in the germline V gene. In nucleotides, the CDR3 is TGTGCCAGCAGCCCACAGGGGGACTATGGCTACACCTTC. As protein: CASSPQGDYGYTF.

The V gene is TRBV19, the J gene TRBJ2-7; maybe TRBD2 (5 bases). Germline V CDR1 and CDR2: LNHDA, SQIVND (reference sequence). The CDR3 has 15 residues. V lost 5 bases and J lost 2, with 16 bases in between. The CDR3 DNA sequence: TGTGCCAGTAGTTCCCGGGGAAGAAAGACCTACGAGCAGTACTTC. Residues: CASSSRGRKTYEQYF.

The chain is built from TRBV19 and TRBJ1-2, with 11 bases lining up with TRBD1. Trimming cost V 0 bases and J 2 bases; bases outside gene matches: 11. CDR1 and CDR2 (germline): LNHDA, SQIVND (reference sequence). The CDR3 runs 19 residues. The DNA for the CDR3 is TGTGCCAGTAGTATAGATGGTTTCGACGGACAGGGGGCCAACTATGGCTACACCTTC. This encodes CASSIDGFDGQGANYGYTF.

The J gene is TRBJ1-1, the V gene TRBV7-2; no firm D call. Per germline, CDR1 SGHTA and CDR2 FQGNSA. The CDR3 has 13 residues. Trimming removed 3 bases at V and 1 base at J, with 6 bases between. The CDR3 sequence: CASSFQSNTEAFF. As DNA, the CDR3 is TGTGCCAGCAGCTTTCAATCGAACACTGAAGCTTTCTTT.

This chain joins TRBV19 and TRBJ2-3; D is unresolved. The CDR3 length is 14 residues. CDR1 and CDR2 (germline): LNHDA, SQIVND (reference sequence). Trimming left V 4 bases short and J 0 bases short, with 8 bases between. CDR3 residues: CASSSSTSTDTQYF. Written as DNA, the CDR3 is TGTGCCAGTAGTAGCTCAACTAGCACAGATACGCAGTATTTT. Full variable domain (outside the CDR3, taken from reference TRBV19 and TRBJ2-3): DGGITQSPKYLFRKEGQNVTLSCEQNLNHDAMYWYRQDPGQGLRLIYYSQIVNDFQKGDIAEGYSVSREKKESFPLTVTSAQKNPTAFYLCASSSSTSTDTQYFGPGTRLTVL.

DNA for the CDR3: TGTGCCAGCAGCCCTTCTATGCCTCAAAGACAGGGCACAGATACGCAGTATTTT. It translates to CASSPSMPQRQGTDTQYF. J is TRBJ2-3 and V is TRBV9; D might be TRBD1 (6 bases). Germline CDR1 is SGDLS and CDR2 is YYNGEE. V shed 4 bases and J shed 1 base, with 22 bases lying between them. The CDR3 totals 18 residues.

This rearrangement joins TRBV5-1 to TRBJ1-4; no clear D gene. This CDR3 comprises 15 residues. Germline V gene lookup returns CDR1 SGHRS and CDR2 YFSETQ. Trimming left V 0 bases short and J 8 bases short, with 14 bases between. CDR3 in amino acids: CASSLGTASVEKLFF. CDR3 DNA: TGCGCCAGCAGCTTGGGTACCGCGTCGGTCGAAAAACTGTTTTTT.

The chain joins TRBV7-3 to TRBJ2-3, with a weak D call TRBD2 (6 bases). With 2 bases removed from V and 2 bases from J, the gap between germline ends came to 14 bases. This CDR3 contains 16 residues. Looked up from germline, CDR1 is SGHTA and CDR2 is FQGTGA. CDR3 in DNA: TGTGCCAGCAGCTTACGATCTAGCGAGCACACAGATACGCAGTATTTT. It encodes CASSLRSSEHTDTQYF.

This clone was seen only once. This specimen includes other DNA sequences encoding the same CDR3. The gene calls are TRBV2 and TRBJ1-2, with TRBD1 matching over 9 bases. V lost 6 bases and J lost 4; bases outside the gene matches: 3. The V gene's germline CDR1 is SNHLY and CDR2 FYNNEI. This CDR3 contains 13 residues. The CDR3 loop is CASRGQGIYGYTF. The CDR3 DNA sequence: TGTGCCAGCAGGGGACAGGGAATCTATGGCTACACCTTC. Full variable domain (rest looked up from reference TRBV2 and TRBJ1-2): EPEVTQTPSHQVTQMGQEVILRCVPISNHLYFYWYRQILGQKVEFLVSFYNNEISEKSEIFDDQFSVERPDGSNFTLKIRSTKLEDSAMYFCASRGQGIYGYTFGSGTRLTVV.

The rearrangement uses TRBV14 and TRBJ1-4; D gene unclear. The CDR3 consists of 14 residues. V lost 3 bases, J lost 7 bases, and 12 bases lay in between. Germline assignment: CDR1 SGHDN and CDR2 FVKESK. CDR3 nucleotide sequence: TGTGCCAGCAGCCAGGGAGCGGGAGCTGAAAAACTGTTTTTT. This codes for CASSQGAGAEKLFF.

In DNA form, the CDR3 reads TGTGCCAGTAGTGCATCCGGGACAGGGTTCAATCAGCCCCAGCATTTT. Its protein product is CASSASGTGFNQPQHF. V is TRBV19 and J is TRBJ1-5, with 9 bases identical to TRBD1. The ends lost 5 bases at V and 3 bases at J; junction bases unmatched: 8. The CDR3 runs to 16 residues. Germline lookup yields CDR1 LNHDA and CDR2 SQIVND (reference sequence).

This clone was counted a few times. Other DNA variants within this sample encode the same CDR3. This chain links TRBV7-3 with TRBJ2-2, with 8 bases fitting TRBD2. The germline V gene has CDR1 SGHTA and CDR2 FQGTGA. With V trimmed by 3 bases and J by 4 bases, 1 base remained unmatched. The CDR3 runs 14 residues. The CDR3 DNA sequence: TGTGCCAGCAGCTTTGCGGGGGGCACCGGGGAGCTGTTTTTT. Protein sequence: CASSFAGGTGELFF.

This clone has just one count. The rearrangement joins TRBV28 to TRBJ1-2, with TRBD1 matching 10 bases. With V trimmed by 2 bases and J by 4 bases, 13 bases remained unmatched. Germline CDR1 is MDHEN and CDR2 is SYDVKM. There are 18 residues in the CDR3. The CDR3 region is CASSLTGDRGPGSYGYTF. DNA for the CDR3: TGTGCCAGCAGTTTAACGGGAGACAGGGGGCCCGGAAGCTATGGCTACACCTTC.

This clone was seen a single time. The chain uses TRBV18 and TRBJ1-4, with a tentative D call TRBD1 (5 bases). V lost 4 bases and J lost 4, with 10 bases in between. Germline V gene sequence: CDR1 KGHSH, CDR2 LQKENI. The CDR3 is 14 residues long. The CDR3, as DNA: TGTGCCAGCTCACGCGGGGGGAGTAATGAAAAACTGTTTTTT. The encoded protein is CASSRGGSNEKLFF.

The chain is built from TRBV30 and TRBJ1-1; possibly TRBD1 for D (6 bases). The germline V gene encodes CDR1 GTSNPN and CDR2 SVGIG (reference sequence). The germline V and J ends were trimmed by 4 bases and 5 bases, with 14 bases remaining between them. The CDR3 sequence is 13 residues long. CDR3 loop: CAWTTNRATEAFF. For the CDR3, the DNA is TGTGCCTGGACCACCAACAGGGCTACTGAAGCTTTCTTT.

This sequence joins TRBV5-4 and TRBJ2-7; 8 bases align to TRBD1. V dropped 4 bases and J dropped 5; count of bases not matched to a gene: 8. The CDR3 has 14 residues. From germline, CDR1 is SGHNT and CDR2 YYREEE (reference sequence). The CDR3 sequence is CASSPRTGFDEQYF. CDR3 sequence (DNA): TGTGCCAGCAGCCCTCGGACAGGGTTCGACGAGCAGTACTTC. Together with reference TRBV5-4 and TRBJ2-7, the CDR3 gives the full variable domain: ETGVTQSPTHLIKTRGQQVTLRCSSQSGHNTVSWYQQALGQGPQFIFQYYREEENGRGNFPPRFSGLQFPNYSSELNVNALELDDSALYLCASSPRTGFDEQYFGPGTRLTVT.

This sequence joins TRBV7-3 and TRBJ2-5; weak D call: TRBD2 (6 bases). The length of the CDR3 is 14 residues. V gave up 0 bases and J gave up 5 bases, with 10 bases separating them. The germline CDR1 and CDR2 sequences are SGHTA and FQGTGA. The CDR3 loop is CASSLTGGDETQYF. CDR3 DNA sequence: TGTGCCAGCAGCTTAACGGGGGGAGACGAGACCCAGTACTTC.

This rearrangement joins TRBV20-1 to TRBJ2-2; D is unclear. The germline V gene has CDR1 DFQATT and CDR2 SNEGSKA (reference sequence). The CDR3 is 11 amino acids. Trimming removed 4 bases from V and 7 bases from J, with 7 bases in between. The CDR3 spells CSATGDGELFF. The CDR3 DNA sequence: TGCAGTGCTACGGGTGACGGGGAGCTGTTTTTT.